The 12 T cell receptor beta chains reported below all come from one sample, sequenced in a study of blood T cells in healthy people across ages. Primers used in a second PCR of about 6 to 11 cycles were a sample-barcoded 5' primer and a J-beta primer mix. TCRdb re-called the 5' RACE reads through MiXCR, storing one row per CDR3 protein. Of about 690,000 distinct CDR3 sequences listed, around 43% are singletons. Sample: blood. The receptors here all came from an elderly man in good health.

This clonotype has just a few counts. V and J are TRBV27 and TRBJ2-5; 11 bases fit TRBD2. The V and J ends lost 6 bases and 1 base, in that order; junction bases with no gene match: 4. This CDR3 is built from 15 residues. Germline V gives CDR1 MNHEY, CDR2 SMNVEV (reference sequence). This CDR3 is CASSLAGGIQETQYF. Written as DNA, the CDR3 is TGTGCCAGCAGCTTAGCGGGGGGGATCCAAGAGACCCAGTACTTC.

The CDR3 DNA reads TGTGCCAGCAGCATAAGGGGTGGCACTGAAGCTTTCTTT. This codes for CASSIRGGTEAFF. This chain connects TRBV7-2 to TRBJ1-1, with D maybe TRBD1 (5 bases). The CDR3 is made up of 13 amino acids. The germline gives CDR1 SGHTA, CDR2 FQGNSA. V shed 5 bases and J shed 4 bases, with 11 bases lying between them. Full variable domain (rest looked up from reference TRBV7-2 and TRBJ1-1): GAGVSQSPSNKVTEKGKDVELRCDPISGHTALYWYRQSLGQGLEFLIYFQGNSAPDKSGLPSDRFSAERTGGSVSTLTIQRTQQEDSAVYLCASSIRGGTEAFFGQGTRLTVV.

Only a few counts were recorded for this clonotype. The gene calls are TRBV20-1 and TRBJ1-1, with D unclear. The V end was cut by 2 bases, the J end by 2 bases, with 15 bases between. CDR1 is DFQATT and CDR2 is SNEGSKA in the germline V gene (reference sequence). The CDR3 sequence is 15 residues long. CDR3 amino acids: CSARQDQQINTEAFF. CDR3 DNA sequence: TGCAGTGCTAGACAAGATCAGCAAATTAACACTGAAGCTTTCTTT.

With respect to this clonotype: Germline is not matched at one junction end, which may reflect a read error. In DNA, the CDR3 is TGTGCCAGCAGCCGACGGGACAGGGGATACGAGCAGAACTTC. Translating it yields CASSRRDRGYEQNF. The genes are TRBV7-2 and TRBJ2-5, with 10 bases that match TRBD1. The germline CDR1 and CDR2 sequences are SGHTA and FQGNSA. The CDR3 length is 14 residues.

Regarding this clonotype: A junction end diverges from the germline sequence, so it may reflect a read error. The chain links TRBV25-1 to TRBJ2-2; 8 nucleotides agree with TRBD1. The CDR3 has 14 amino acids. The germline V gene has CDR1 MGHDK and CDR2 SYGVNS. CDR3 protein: CTSTWTGRTGELFF. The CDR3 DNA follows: TGTACCAGCACCTGGACAGGGAGGACCGGGGAGCTGTTTTTT.

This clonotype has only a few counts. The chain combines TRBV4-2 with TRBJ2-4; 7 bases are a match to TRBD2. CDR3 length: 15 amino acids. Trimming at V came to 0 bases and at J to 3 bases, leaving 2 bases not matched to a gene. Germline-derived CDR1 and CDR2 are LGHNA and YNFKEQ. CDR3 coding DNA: TGTGCCAGCAGCCAAGACTGGGGGGGCAAAAACATTCAGTACTTC. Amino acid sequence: CASSQDWGGKNIQYF.

The CDR3 loop is CASSIGTGSDTQYF. DNA for the CDR3: TGCGCCAGCAGCATAGGGACAGGATCAGATACGCAGTATTTT. This sequence joins TRBV5-1 and TRBJ2-3, with 8 bases aligning to TRBD1. Germline V gives CDR1 SGHRS, CDR2 YFSETQ. V dropped 4 bases and J dropped 4; count of bases not matched to a gene: 5. This CDR3 contains 14 residues.

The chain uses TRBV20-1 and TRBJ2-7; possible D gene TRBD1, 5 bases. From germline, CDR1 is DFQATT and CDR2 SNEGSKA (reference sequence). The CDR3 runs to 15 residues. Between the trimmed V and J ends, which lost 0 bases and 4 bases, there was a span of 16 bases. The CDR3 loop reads CSARDFSQGSYEQYF. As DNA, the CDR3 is TGCAGTGCTAGAGATTTTTCCCAGGGTTCGTACGAGCAGTACTTC.

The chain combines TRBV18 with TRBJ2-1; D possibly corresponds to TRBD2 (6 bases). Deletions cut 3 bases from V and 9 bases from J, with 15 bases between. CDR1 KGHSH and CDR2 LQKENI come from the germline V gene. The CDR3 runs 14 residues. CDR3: CASSPRRDGGEQFF. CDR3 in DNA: TGTGCCAGCTCACCGCGCAGGGACGGGGGTGAGCAGTTCTTC. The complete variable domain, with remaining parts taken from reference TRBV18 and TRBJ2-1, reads NAGVMQNPRHLVRRRGQEARLRCSPMKGHSHVYWYRQLPEEGLKFMVYLQKENIIDESGMPKERFSAEFPKEGPSILRIQQVVRGDSAAYFCASSPRRDGGEQFFGPGTRLTVL.

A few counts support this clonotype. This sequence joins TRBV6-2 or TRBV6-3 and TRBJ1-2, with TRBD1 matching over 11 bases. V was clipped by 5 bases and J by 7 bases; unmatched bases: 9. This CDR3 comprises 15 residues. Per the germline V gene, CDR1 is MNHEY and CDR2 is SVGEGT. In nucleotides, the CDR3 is TGTGCCAGCAGTGTCCGGACAGGGGGCGTTGGTGGCTACACCTTC. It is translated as CASSVRTGGVGGYTF.

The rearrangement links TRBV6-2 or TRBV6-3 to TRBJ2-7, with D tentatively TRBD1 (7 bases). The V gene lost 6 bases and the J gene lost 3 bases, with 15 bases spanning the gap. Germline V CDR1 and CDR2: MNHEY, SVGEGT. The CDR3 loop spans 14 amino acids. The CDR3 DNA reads TGTGCCAGCAGAGTGGCAGGGGGACTCTACGAGCAGTACTTC. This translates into CASRVAGGLYEQYF.

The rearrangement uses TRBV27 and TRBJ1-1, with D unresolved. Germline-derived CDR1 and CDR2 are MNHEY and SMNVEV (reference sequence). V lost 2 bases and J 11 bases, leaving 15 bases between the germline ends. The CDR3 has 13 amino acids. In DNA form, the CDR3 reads TGTGCCAGCAGTTTAGTGGGAAGTCGGTCGGCTTTCTTT. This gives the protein CASSLVGSRSAFF.